Below, 18 T cell receptor beta chains from the same sample are listed, as sequenced in a study of early T cells in non-severe SARS-CoV-2 infection. Using its own MiXCR run on the 5' RACE reads, TCRdb lists one record per CDR3 protein. The sample lists about 36,000 distinct CDR3 sequences; under 7% were seen once. Sequenced here: whole blood, sampled at baseline. The receptors derive from an adult who was a healthcare worker with PCR-confirmed SARS-CoV-2 infection or an uninfected control (not recorded which).

In this sample, this clonotype turned up many times. The chain employs TRBV18 and TRBJ1-1; D perhaps matches TRBD1 (6 bases). CDR3 length equals 14 residues. Germline CDR1 and CDR2: KGHSH and LQKENI. V lost 4 bases and J 1 base, leaving 10 bases between the germline ends. The CDR3 DNA sequence: TGTGCCAGCTCACGCGAACAGGGGAACACTGAAGCTTTCTTT. It specifies CASSREQGNTEAFF.

The genes are TRBV11-3 and TRBJ2-3; 8 nucleotides align to TRBD2. The CDR3 is 13 residues long. V gave up 5 bases and J gave up 6 bases; unmatched junction bases: 4. Germline lookup yields CDR1 SGHNT and CDR2 YENEEA. CDR3 bases: TGTGCCAGCAGCACCGGGGGGGCGGATACGCAGTATTTT. It encodes CASSTGGADTQYF.

This clonotype was detected many times. The DNA for the CDR3 is TGTGCCAGCAGTCTGACGGCCCTGGGGACTGAAGCTTTCTTT. Translating it yields CASSLTALGTEAFF. The chain links TRBV6-1 to TRBJ1-1; D is undetermined. The CDR3 totals 14 residues. Germline CDR1 and CDR2: MNHNS and SASEGT. Trimming cost V 5 bases and J 5 bases, with 15 bases left between them.

This chain links TRBV12-3 or TRBV12-4 with TRBJ2-2, with D perhaps given as TRBD1 or TRBD2 (6 bases each). The V end was cut by 5 bases, the J end by 5 bases, with 18 bases between. CDR3 length: 16 residues. The CDR3 sequence: CASSPSTGRGTGELFF. DNA of the CDR3: TGTGCCAGCAGTCCCTCGACAGGACGGGGGACCGGGGAGCTGTTTTTT.

This clonotype occurred a few times. The chain couples TRBV30 to TRBJ1-1; no clear D. Germline CDR1 and CDR2: GTSNPN and SVGIG (reference sequence). This CDR3 spans 13 amino acids. With 0 bases removed from V and 0 bases from J, the gap between germline ends came to 5 bases. For the CDR3, the DNA is TGTGCCTGGAGTGTAACCATGAACACTGAAGCTTTCTTT. It codes for CAWSVTMNTEAFF.

This clonotype is termed medium-sized. This chain connects TRBV7-8 to TRBJ2-2; 9 nucleotides align to TRBD1. Germline lookup yields CDR1 SGHVS and CDR2 FQNEAQ. The V gene end was trimmed by 2 bases and the J gene end by 6 bases; junction bases not matched to a gene: 7. The CDR3 spans 16 residues. DNA of the CDR3: TGTGCCAGCAGCTTATCTCACAGGGGGCGGGCCGGGGAGCTGTTTTTT. Translating it yields CASSLSHRGRAGELFF.

The chain employs TRBV2 and TRBJ2-7; 9 bases map to TRBD1. Germline V gives CDR1 SNHLY, CDR2 FYNNEI. The CDR3 contains 14 residues. V lost 5 bases, J lost 6 bases, and 8 bases stayed unmatched. The chain's CDR3 is CASSLDRGVGEQYF. The CDR3 DNA reads as TGTGCCAGCAGTCTAGACAGGGGGGTCGGCGAGCAGTACTTC.

There are a few counts of this clonotype. The chain has TRBV28 and TRBJ2-1; 9 bases fit TRBD1. This CDR3 is built from 13 residues. CDR1 is MDHEN, CDR2 SYDVKM, per germline. V lost 5 bases to trimming and J lost 9 bases; unmatched junction nucleotides: 5. CDR3 DNA: TGTGCCAGCAGTCCGGGACAGGGAGGTGAGCAGTTCTTC. It is translated as CASSPGQGGEQFF.

This clonotype has just a few counts. The chain links TRBV20-1 to TRBJ2-3; D may match TRBD1 or TRBD2 (5 bases each). This CDR3 spans 13 amino acids. Trimming cost V 6 bases and J 6 bases, with 16 bases left between them. Germline CDR1 and CDR2: DFQATT and SNEGSKA (reference sequence). CDR3 nucleotide sequence: TGCAGTGCCCGGGGCTACCCCGAGGATACGCAGTATTTT. It codes for CSARGYPEDTQYF.

J is TRBJ2-3 and V is TRBV6-2 or TRBV6-3; TRBD2 is a possible D gene (6 bases). The CDR3 length is 17 residues. The V gene's germline CDR1 is MNHEY and CDR2 SVGEGT. V dropped 2 bases and J dropped 3 bases, with 18 bases sitting between them. The CDR3 DNA reads TGTGCCAGCAGTTACACGTTGGGGGGAGTCGTGACAGATACGCAGTATTTT. This encodes CASSYTLGGVVTDTQYF.

The genes are TRBV6-5 and TRBJ2-4, with 11 bases matching TRBD2. This CDR3 region has 13 residues. J gave up 5 bases and V 6 bases, and 0 bases lay outside the gene matches. Germline loops: CDR1 MNHEY, CDR2 SVGAGI. CDR3 DNA: TGTGCCAGCAGGGGACTAGCGGAAAACATTCAGTACTTC. It translates to CASRGLAENIQYF.

This clonotype came up many times. The CDR3 region has the DNA TGCAGTGCTAGTCAGGTTAGAGGGACTGAAGCTTTCTTT. Translated, it gives CSASQVRGTEAFF. The rearrangement joins TRBV20-1 to TRBJ1-1, with no clear D. With 3 bases removed from V and 5 bases from J, the gap between germline ends came to 13 bases. The CDR3 totals 13 residues. Germline V gene sequence: CDR1 DFQATT, CDR2 SNEGSKA (reference sequence).

This clonotype turned up a few times. The chain links TRBV29-1 to TRBJ2-7, with 9 positions matching TRBD2. Germline assignment: CDR1 SQVTM and CDR2 ANQGSEA. The CDR3 spans 13 residues. V lost 3 bases and J lost 6; bases outside the gene matches: 6. The CDR3 here is CSVEVSGSFEQYF. Here the CDR3 DNA reads TGCAGCGTTGAGGTTAGCGGGAGTTTCGAGCAGTACTTC.

Sample share makes this clonotype medium-sized (0.01 to 0.1%). This rearrangement joins TRBV11-2 to TRBJ2-7, with a weak D call TRBD1 (5 bases). The CDR3 extends over 13 amino acids. V dropped 5 bases and J dropped 3 bases, with 11 bases sitting between them. CDR1 is SGHAT and CDR2 is FQNNGV in the germline V gene. This CDR3 reads CASSPTDFYEQYF. CDR3 nucleotide sequence: TGTGCCAGCAGCCCGACAGATTTCTACGAGCAGTACTTC.

The rearrangement links TRBV11-3 to TRBJ2-7; the D call may be TRBD1 or TRBD2 (6 bases each). This CDR3 region has 13 residues. V lost 5 bases to trimming and J lost 6 bases, with 14 bases between them. Germline V lookup: CDR1 SGHNT, CDR2 YENEEA. The CDR3 reads CASSPGGPGEQYF. CDR3 sequence (DNA): TGTGCCAGCAGCCCCGGGGGCCCGGGCGAGCAGTACTTC.

Many counts were recorded for this clonotype. The chain joins TRBV12-3 or TRBV12-4 to TRBJ1-2; 8 positions agree with TRBD1. The CDR3 is 12 amino acids. With V trimmed by 6 bases and J by 8 bases, 5 bases remained unmatched. CDR3 residues: CASRGQVEGYTF. The CDR3 DNA reads TGTGCCAGCAGGGGACAGGTTGAAGGCTACACCTTC.

V and J are TRBV28 and TRBJ2-1; tentatively, D is TRBD1 or TRBD2 (5 bases each). CDR3 size: 12 residues. V dropped 3 bases and J dropped 9 bases, with 9 bases sitting between them. Germline loops: CDR1 MDHEN, CDR2 SYDVKM. Here the CDR3 reads CASSFGTFEQFF. The CDR3, as DNA: TGTGCCAGCAGTTTTGGGACCTTTGAGCAGTTCTTC.

This clonotype was seen at least ten times. The chain is built from TRBV7-8 and TRBJ2-1, with 7 bases aligning to TRBD2. Trimming removed 8 bases from V and 7 bases from J; junction bases left unmatched: 11. The CDR3 contains 14 residues. Germline CDR1 reads SGHVS; CDR2 reads FQNEAQ. The chain's CDR3 is CASAGGTIMNEQFF. CDR3 in DNA: TGTGCCAGCGCCGGGGGGACTATCATGAATGAGCAGTTCTTC.